Shown below are 22 T cell receptor beta chains from a single sample sequenced in a study of PD-1 blockade in classical Hodgkin lymphoma. Time point denoted: cycle 4 day 1 (C4D1), after more than five weeks of nivolumab. Each patient's relapse followed autologous stem cell transplantation, and brentuximab vedotin exposure varied. Sequencing used immunoSEQ multiplex PCR; TCRdb keeps in-frame clones, though not all of them. The sample carries 6,000 to 7,500 clones, over 70% recorded once. This material consisted of peripheral blood mononuclear cells (PBMCs), taken before the fourth cycle of nivolumab. Receptors originate from a human donor with classical Hodgkin lymphoma.

About this clone itself: Distinct nucleotide sequences in the sample also encode this CDR3. The chain has TRBV7-3 and TRBJ2-7, with 9 nucleotides matching TRBD2. V lost 5 bases to trimming and J lost 4 bases; unmatched junction nucleotides: 9. The CDR3 is made up of 15 amino acids. Looked up from germline, CDR1 is SGHTA and CDR2 is FQGTGA. The CDR3 here is CASSLYSGSPYEQYF. Here the CDR3 DNA reads TGTGCCAGCAGCCTCTATAGCGGGAGCCCATACGAGCAGTACTTC.

V and J are TRBV27 and TRBJ2-7; D unclear. The CDR3 totals 14 residues. CDR1 is MNHEY and CDR2 is SMNVEV in the germline V gene (reference sequence). Trimming cost V 0 bases and J 2 bases, with 8 bases left between them. CDR3 residues: CASSLSAGPYEQYF. As DNA, the CDR3 is TGTGCCAGCAGTTTATCCGCCGGTCCCTACGAGCAGTACTTC.

This clone was seen a handful of times. The CDR3 DNA reads as TGTGCCAGCAGCCTCGGGGGACTAGCTGGGACCGGGGAGCTGTTTTTT. This encodes CASSLGGLAGTGELFF. The V call is TRBV11-2, the J call TRBJ2-2; 9 bases fit TRBD2. This CDR3 has 16 amino acids. The V gene's germline CDR1 is SGHAT and CDR2 FQNNGV. The J segment lost 5 bases and the V segment lost 5 bases, leaving 9 bases of the junction unmatched.

The chain is built from TRBV11-3 and TRBJ2-2; D assignment may be TRBD1 or TRBD2 (6 bases each). The CDR3 consists of 16 residues. Germline assignment: CDR1 SGHNT and CDR2 YENEEA. With 2 bases removed from V and 6 bases from J, the gap between germline ends came to 16 bases. CDR3 bases: TGTGCCAGCAGCTTAAATACGGGGGCACGAGCCGGGGAGCTGTTTTTT. Its protein is CASSLNTGARAGELFF.

Of note for this clone: Within the sample, other DNA sequences also encode this same CDR3. The chain combines TRBV15 with TRBJ1-1; D uncertain. Germline CDR1 and CDR2: LNHNV and YYDKDF (reference sequence). Trimming removed 3 bases from V and 1 base from J, with 3 bases in between. This CDR3 comprises 12 residues. This CDR3 is CATSRENTEAFF. In nucleotides, the CDR3 is TGTGCCACCAGCAGGGAGAACACTGAAGCTTTCTTT.

This clone was seen a single time. The junction does not match germline at one end; this may be a read error. V is TRBV7-7 and J is TRBJ2-3; D possibly corresponds to TRBD2 (5 bases). The CDR3 totals 13 residues. The germline V gene encodes CDR1 SSHAT and CDR2 FNYEAQ (reference sequence). CDR3 DNA sequence: TGTGCTAGCAGCTTAGCGAACACAGATACGCAGTATTTT. It translates to CASSLANTDTQYF.

This CDR3 reads CAISNWELGEDQPQHF. DNA for the CDR3: TGTGCCATCAGTAACTGGGAACTAGGGGAAGATCAGCCCCAGCATTTT. The chain uses TRBV10-3 and TRBJ1-5; D is perhaps TRBD1 (5 bases). V was shortened by 5 bases and J by 5 bases, with 19 bases between the two germline ends. There are 16 residues in the CDR3. The germline V gene has CDR1 ENHRY and CDR2 SYGVKD.

V gene TRBV29-1 combines with J gene TRBJ1-4, with 8 bases fitting TRBD1. V was pared by 4 bases and J by 8 bases, with 3 bases of the junction left unmatched. CDR1 is SQVTM and CDR2 is ANQGSEA in the germline V gene. This CDR3 spans 12 amino acids. CDR3: CSVVDRGEKLFF. CDR3 DNA sequence: TGCAGCGTTGTTGACAGGGGAGAAAAACTGTTTTTT.

The rearrangement uses TRBV13 and TRBJ2-7, with TRBD1 matching 10 bases. Germline V lookup: CDR1 PRHDT, CDR2 FYEKMQ (reference sequence). The CDR3 runs 15 residues. V lost 6 bases, J lost 6 bases, and 11 bases stayed unmatched. This CDR3 reads CASSPLDRGGGEQYF. CDR3 nucleotides: TGTGCCAGCAGTCCCCTGGACAGGGGGGGTGGCGAGCAGTACTTC.

The V gene is TRBV7-9, the J gene TRBJ2-7, with 10 bases matching TRBD1. V shed 5 bases, J shed 3 bases, and the junction held 7 bases outside the gene matches. From germline, CDR1 is SEHNR and CDR2 FQNEAQ (reference sequence). The CDR3 covers 15 residues. The CDR3, as DNA: TGTGCCAGCAGCCACGGGACAGGGGTGATCTACGAGCAGTACTTC. As protein: CASSHGTGVIYEQYF.

This clone was counted only a few times. The rearrangement joins TRBV19 to TRBJ1-5, with 8 bases aligning to TRBD1. Germline assignment: CDR1 LNHDA and CDR2 SQIVND (reference sequence). With 1 base clipped from V and 6 bases from J, the junction kept 5 bases outside the gene matches. CDR3 length equals 15 residues. The CDR3 DNA follows: TGTGCCAGTAGTATAGGCGGACAGGGATTTCAGCCCCAGCATTTT. Encoded protein: CASSIGGQGFQPQHF.

V and J are TRBV6-5 and TRBJ2-4; D gene unclear. Germline CDR1 is MNHEY and CDR2 is SVGAGI. The CDR3 covers 11 residues. Trimming took 2 bases from V and 7 from J, leaving 3 bases between them. In DNA form, the CDR3 reads TGTGCCAGCAGTTACCGGAACATTCAGTACTTC. As protein: CASSYRNIQYF.

This sequence joins TRBV5-1 and TRBJ1-1; 8 bases align to TRBD1. The CDR3 runs to 14 residues. Germline V CDR1 and CDR2: SGHRS, YFSETQ. The V gene end was trimmed by 2 bases and the J gene end by 4 bases; junction bases not matched to a gene: 4. This CDR3 reads CASSLTGGGTEAFF. In nucleotides, the CDR3 is TGCGCCAGCAGCTTAACAGGGGGTGGCACTGAAGCTTTCTTT.

V gene TRBV18 combines with J gene TRBJ2-2; 7 bases align to TRBD1. The germline V gene has CDR1 KGHSH and CDR2 LQKENI. Unmatched junction bases numbered 8, after V lost 6 bases and J lost 4 bases. The CDR3 sequence is 15 residues long. In DNA, the CDR3 is TGTGCCAGCTCCCCAGGACAGGATCCCACCGGGGAGCTGTTTTTT. Translated: CASSPGQDPTGELFF.

The chain recombines TRBV19 with TRBJ2-5, with 8 positions matching TRBD2. The J call is uncertain, as TRBJ2-7 better fits the DNA end. From germline, CDR1 is LNHDA and CDR2 SQIVND (reference sequence). The length of the CDR3 is 15 residues. The CDR3 protein is CASSIASGSFYEQYF. The CDR3 DNA sequence: TGTGCCAGTAGTATAGCCAGCGGGAGTTTCTACGAGCAGTACTTC.

The rearrangement uses TRBV19 and TRBJ1-1; no clear D gene. Germline-derived CDR1 and CDR2 are LNHDA and SQIVND (reference sequence). V lost 6 bases and J 4 bases, leaving 9 bases between the germline ends. The CDR3 has 12 amino acids. CDR3 loop: CASSFGGTEAFF. CDR3 nucleotide sequence: TGTGCCAGTAGCTTTGGAGGCACTGAAGCTTTCTTT.

This chain joins TRBV28 and TRBJ2-3, with D hard to call. V shed 3 bases and J shed 6 bases, with 10 bases lying between them. The CDR3 runs 13 residues. Looked up from germline, CDR1 is MDHEN and CDR2 is SYDVKM. DNA of the CDR3: TGTGCCAGCAGTTTCTTTAGCCAGGATACGCAGTATTTT. This gives the protein CASSFFSQDTQYF.

The chain recombines TRBV25-1 with TRBJ2-1; D gene unclear. The V gene's germline CDR1 is MGHDK and CDR2 SYGVNS. The CDR3 extends over 11 amino acids. V lost 4 bases and J lost 9, with 7 bases in between. DNA for the CDR3: TGTGCCAGCAGTGGGGGTCCTGAGCAGTTCTTC. It specifies CASSGGPEQFF.

CDR3 residues: CASSLKTNTIYF. CDR3 sequence (DNA): TGTGCCAGCAGTTTAAAAACGAACACCATATATTTT. The chain employs TRBV28 and TRBJ1-3; D is undetermined. This CDR3 region has 12 residues. Germline V gives CDR1 MDHEN, CDR2 SYDVKM. V dropped 2 bases and J dropped 7 bases, with 6 bases sitting between them.

The V gene is TRBV4-2, the J gene TRBJ1-1, with no clear D. Trimming shortened V by 4 bases and J by 5 bases, and 17 bases separated the two germline ends. The CDR3 covers 15 residues. Germline values: CDR1 LGHNA, CDR2 YNFKEQ. As DNA, the CDR3 is TGTGCCAGCAGCCCTCAAGAATATGGTATAACTGAAGCTTTCTTT. Protein: CASSPQEYGITEAFF.

This sequence joins TRBV28 and TRBJ2-7; 8 nucleotides agree with TRBD1. The junction had 9 bases not matched to a gene; V was cut back by 4 bases and J by 1 base. The CDR3 sequence is 16 residues long. The V gene's germline CDR1 is MDHEN and CDR2 SYDVKM. The CDR3: CASSSAGQGRSYEQYF. CDR3 in DNA: TGTGCCAGCAGTTCTGCCGGACAGGGAAGGTCCTACGAGCAGTACTTC.

The chain uses TRBV6-1 and TRBJ2-7, with 7 positions matching TRBD1. The trim removed 8 bases at V and 0 bases at J, leaving 1 base unmatched. Germline CDR1 is MNHNS and CDR2 is SASEGT. The CDR3 is 12 residues long. The CDR3 region has the DNA TGTGCCAGCGACAGGGTCTCCTACGAGCAGTACTTC. Protein sequence: CASDRVSYEQYF.